Listed below are T cell receptor beta chains from one sample, sequenced in a study of T-cell reconstitution after alpha-beta-depleted transplantation in children. TCRdb fed the PCR reads into MiXCR, producing one record per CDR3 protein. The sample consists of 480,000 or so distinct CDR3 sequences, 10% of them appearing once. The sequenced sample was PBMCs, obtained before TCRalphabeta/CD19-depleted stem cell transplant. The receptors originated from a child under 10 years old with inherited bone marrow failure, due to receive a stem cell transplant. Both conserved end residues are part of each CDR3. The order of the fields is D gene, V gene, clone size, J gene, CDR3 protein, CDR3 DNA. D genes are given only for firm matches. Clone size, where shown, is once, few, many, or a class for clones that have expanded.

.	TRBV7-9	many	TRBJ2-1	CASSETLANEQFF	TGTGCCAGCAGCGAAACTCTAGCGAATGAGCAGTTCTTC
TRBD2	TRBV7-2	.	TRBJ2-7	CASSLGTSHEQYF	TGTGCCAGCAGCTTAGGGACTAGCCACGAGCAGTACTTC
.	TRBV19	few	TRBJ2-7	CASTPYGDSYEQYF	TGTGCCAGTACCCCCTACGGGGACTCCTACGAGCAGTACTTC
.	TRBV20-1	.	TRBJ2-5	CSARDNWPQETQYF	TGCAGTGCTAGAGATAACTGGCCCCAAGAGACCCAGTACTTC
TRBD2	TRBV5-4	many	TRBJ2-2	CASSLLAGLTGELFF	TGTGCCAGCAGTCTTCTAGCGGGATTGACCGGGGAGCTGTTTTTT
.	TRBV20-1	many	TRBJ1-3	CSARSRPKGSGNTIYF	TGCAGTGCTAGAAGCCGTCCCAAAGGCTCTGGAAACACCATATATTTT
TRBD2	TRBV12-3/TRBV12-4	.	TRBJ2-5	CASSLMVLGGEETQYF	TGTGCCAGCAGTTTAATGGTTCTGGGAGGGGAAGAGACCCAGTACTTC
.	TRBV5-1	many	TRBJ2-5	CASSLSVIQETQYF	TGCGCCAGCAGCTTGTCGGTGATTCAAGAGACCCAGTACTTC
.	TRBV7-2	few	TRBJ1-2	CASSGSRQANYGYTF	TGTGCCAGCAGCGGTAGTCGACAGGCGAACTATGGCTACACCTTC
.	TRBV7-9	many	TRBJ1-3	CASSSRQAGGNTIYF	TGTGCCAGCAGCTCCCGACAGGCGGGAGGAAACACCATATATTTT
.	TRBV20-1	many	TRBJ1-1	CSARDPDTEAFF	TGCAGTGCTAGAGATCCGGACACTGAAGCTTTCTTT
.	TRBV5-5	many	TRBJ2-7	CASSLGRGAHEQYF	TGTGCCAGCAGCTTGGGGAGGGGAGCCCACGAGCAGTACTTC
TRBD2	TRBV5-6	many	TRBJ2-1	CASSIGLAGAYNEQFF	TGTGCCAGCAGCATTGGACTAGCGGGAGCCTACAATGAGCAGTTCTTC
.	TRBV29-1	many	TRBJ1-2	CSVGAYGYTF	TGCAGCGTGGGGGCCTATGGCTACACCTTC
TRBD2	TRBV12-3/TRBV12-4	many	TRBJ2-1	CASRMTSGRNNEQFF	TGTGCCAGCAGGATGACTAGCGGGAGAAATAATGAGCAGTTCTTC
.	TRBV4-2	once	TRBJ1-4	CASSQDGVGDEKLFF	TGTGCCAGCAGCCAAGATGGGGTAGGGGATGAAAAACTGTTTTTT
TRBD1	TRBV29-1	many	TRBJ2-3	CSVETGVTDTQYF	TGCAGCGTGGAGACAGGGGTCACAGATACGCAGTATTTT
TRBD1	TRBV20-1	many	TRBJ2-4	CSARRSPGTGKNIQYF	TGCAGTGCTAGACGGAGTCCCGGGACAGGGAAAAACATTCAGTACTTC
TRBD2	TRBV29-1	many	TRBJ2-3	CSVEGETRLAVTDTQYF	TGCAGCGTTGAGGGGGAAACCCGACTAGCTGTCACAGATACGCAGTATTTT
TRBD1	TRBV5-1	many	TRBJ2-3	CAKTSLEGTGGADTQYF	TGCGCCAAAACCAGCTTGGAAGGGACAGGGGGCGCAGATACGCAGTATTTT
TRBD1	TRBV6-1	many	TRBJ2-7	CASDREVLGEQYF	TGTGCCAGCGACAGGGAAGTCTTGGGCGAGCAGTACTTC
.	TRBV20-1	few	TRBJ2-1	CSARDAGKVRYNEQFF	TGCAGTGCTAGAGATGCGGGAAAAGTCCGATACAATGAGCAGTTCTTC
.	TRBV30	few	TRBJ1-5	CAWRGTDGGQPQHF	TGTGCCTGGCGGGGGACGGACGGAGGTCAGCCCCAGCATTTT
.	TRBV6-1	many	TRBJ2-7	CASSEAPGRTYEQYF	TGTGCCAGCAGTGAAGCCCCGGGGAGAACCTACGAGCAGTACTTC
TRBD2	TRBV20-1	.	TRBJ2-5	CSVTLAGALKETQYF	TGCAGTGTCACCCTAGCGGGAGCTCTGAAAGAGACCCAGTACTTC
.	TRBV7-9	many	TRBJ2-1	CASSPRAVTGHNEQFF	TGTGCCAGCAGCCCCCGCGCCGTTACCGGTCACAATGAGCAGTTCTTC
.	TRBV11-2	.	TRBJ2-7	CASSPPGPRASKYEQYF	TGTGCCAGCAGCCCCCCGGGGCCCAGGGCGTCCAAATACGAGCAGTACTTC
.	TRBV5-1	many	TRBJ2-2	CASSSQTSRGGELFF	TGCGCCAGCAGTTCCCAGACTAGCAGGGGCGGGGAGCTGTTTTTT
.	TRBV5-6	many	TRBJ2-1	CASRPGPTPYNEQFF	TGTGCCAGCAGACCCGGCCCTACGCCCTACAATGAGCAGTTCTTC
.	TRBV5-4	.	TRBJ2-5	CASSLSTRLETQYF	TGTGCCAGCAGCTTGTCGACTAGGTTGGAGACCCAGTACTTC
.	TRBV20-1	many	TRBJ2-1	CSARWAGRIYNEQFF	TGCAGTGCTAGATGGGCGGGACGGATCTACAATGAGCAGTTCTTC
.	TRBV29-1	.	TRBJ2-5	CSVDRFGQETQYF	TGCAGCGTTGACAGGTTCGGTCAAGAGACCCAGTACTTC
.	TRBV24-1	many	TRBJ2-5	CATSEAPSGWETQYF	TGTGCCACCAGTGAAGCCCCCAGCGGCTGGGAGACCCAGTACTTC
.	TRBV12-3/TRBV12-4	many	TRBJ1-4	CASQTGLNEKLFF	TGTGCCAGCCAGACAGGTCTTAACGAAAAACTGTTTTTT
.	TRBV18	many	TRBJ2-5	CASSPQQGTQETQYF	TGTGCCAGCTCACCACAACAGGGCACCCAAGAGACCCAGTACTTC
.	TRBV5-1	many	TRBJ2-1	CASNPGGSADYNEQFF	TGCGCCAGCAACCCCGGGGGCTCCGCAGACTACAATGAGCAGTTCTTC
.	TRBV12-3/TRBV12-4	many	TRBJ1-5	CASSPQGRQPQHF	TGTGCCAGCAGCCCACAGGGTCGGCAGCCCCAGCATTTT
TRBD1	TRBV12-3/TRBV12-4	many	TRBJ2-1	CASSIQGADEQFF	TGTGCCAGCAGTATACAGGGGGCGGATGAGCAGTTCTTC
.	TRBV6-6	few	TRBJ1-1	CASSLDPWGAFF	TGTGCCAGCAGTCTTGACCCATGGGGAGCTTTCTTT
.	TRBV5-6	few	TRBJ2-1	CASSLSWRDRAGSSEQFF	TGTGCCAGCAGCTTGAGCTGGCGGGATCGCGCAGGGAGTAGTGAGCAGTTCTTC
.	TRBV10-3	many	TRBJ2-3	CAISEPSTDTQYF	TGTGCCATCAGTGAGCCAAGCACAGATACGCAGTATTTT
TRBD2	TRBV2	few	TRBJ2-7	CASGGVESYEQYF	TGTGCCAGCGGGGGGGTTGAGTCCTACGAGCAGTACTTC
.	TRBV10-3	many	TRBJ1-2	CAISEGRDVLRGTYGYTF	TGTGCCATCAGTGAGGGCAGGGATGTTCTTAGGGGGACCTATGGCTACACCTTC
TRBD2	TRBV12-3/TRBV12-4	few	TRBJ2-7	CASRGGLAGLEQYF	TGTGCCAGCAGGGGCGGACTAGCGGGTCTTGAGCAGTACTTC
TRBD1	TRBV20-1	many	TRBJ1-1	CSGGQVNTEAFF	TGCAGTGGGGGACAGGTGAACACTGAAGCTTTCTTT
.	TRBV7-8	many	TRBJ1-4	CASSLGRGGNEKLFF	TGTGCCAGCAGCTTAGGCCGAGGAGGGAATGAAAAACTGTTTTTT
TRBD2	TRBV3-1	many	TRBJ2-3	CASSQDERLAVDTDTQYF	TGTGCCAGCAGCCAAGATGAGAGACTAGCGGTTGACACAGATACGCAGTATTTT
.	TRBV7-9	few	TRBJ2-7	CASSPRNRDEQYF	TGTGCCAGCAGCCCCCGCAACCGGGACGAGCAGTACTTC
TRBD2	TRBV6-4	many	TRBJ2-4	CASSLDSTSGRAYAGKNIQYF	TGTGCCAGCAGCCTAGACTCGACTAGCGGGAGGGCTTATGCTGGCAAAAACATTCAGTACTTC
.	TRBV14	.	TRBJ2-7	CASSLGFSDEQYF	TGTGCCAGCAGCCTCGGTTTCTCCGACGAGCAGTACTTC
TRBD1	TRBV24-1	few	TRBJ2-1	CATSDFAGQGAASTYNEQFF	TGTGCCACCAGTGATTTCGCGGGACAGGGGGCAGCTTCTACCTACAATGAGCAGTTCTTC
.	TRBV29-1	many	TRBJ2-7	CSAMGRDSSYEQYF	TGCAGCGCTATGGGCCGTGACAGCTCCTACGAGCAGTACTTC
TRBD2	TRBV5-1	many	TRBJ2-1	CASRRVAGVGTDFYNEQFF	TGCGCCAGCAGAAGGGTAGCGGGAGTAGGCACCGACTTCTACAATGAGCAGTTCTTC
.	TRBV29-1	many	TRBJ2-7	CSVESGSYEQYF	TGCAGCGTTGAGTCCGGGAGCTACGAGCAGTACTTC
TRBD2	TRBV10-1	many	TRBJ2-3	CASSDRGSADTQYF	TGCGCCAGCAGTGACCGCGGGAGCGCAGATACGCAGTATTTT
.	TRBV27	few	TRBJ2-7	CASSLSPAYYEQYF	TGTGCCAGCAGTTTATCACCGGCCTACTACGAGCAGTACTTC
.	TRBV7-2	many	TRBJ1-2	CASSPFENYGYTF	TGTGCCAGCAGCCCTTTCGAGAACTATGGCTACACCTTC
TRBD1	TRBV4-1	many	TRBJ2-5	CASSQEHRGLETQYF	TGCGCCAGCAGCCAAGAACACAGGGGGCTTGAGACCCAGTACTTC
.	TRBV19	few	TRBJ1-2	CASSTQDRPYGYTF	TGTGCCAGTAGTACCCAGGACAGACCCTATGGCTACACCTTC
TRBD2	TRBV7-2	many	TRBJ2-7	CASSLDLAGEYEQYF	TGTGCCAGCAGCTTAGACTTAGCGGGGGAATACGAGCAGTACTTC